The sequence of this TCR beta chain was determined in a study of identical twins. Study-level results: Out-of-frame sharing of TCR alpha in monozygotic twins was underestimated by models. Within cord blood, abundant beta clonotypes carried fewer insertions, but memory repertoires showed no such trend.

A universal primer site was added by template switching, and unique molecular identifiers were carried by the cDNA. MiXCR, applied by TCRdb to the 5' RACE reads, yields one record per CDR3 protein. The sample shows 1.5 million to 2 million distinct CDR3 sequences, under 35% of them seen only once. Comment on this clonotype: The antigen remains undetermined.

With 4 bases removed from V and 1 base from J, the gap between germline ends came to 15 bases. Germline CDR1 LNHDA, CDR2 SQIVND (reference sequence). This CDR3 spans 16 amino acids. Everyone who gave samples was a healthy Caucasian. This clonotype was sampled from a newborn girl in good health. The sequencing input was cord blood. The chain employs TRBV19 and TRBJ2-3; D gene unclear. The CDR3 region is CASSTSWRSGTDTQYF. The CDR3 DNA reads as TGTGCCAGTAGTACGTCGTGGCGGAGCGGCACAGATACGCAGTATTTT.